This T cell receptor beta chain came from a study of Graves' ophthalmopathy and Graves' hyperthyroidism. This clonotype was observed at least ten times. Clinical symptoms, serum thyroxine, TRAb, thyroid ultrasound and orbital computed tomography formed the basis of diagnosis. The V gene's germline CDR1 is SGHRS and CDR2 YFSETQ. The CDR3 length is 14 residues. V was shortened by 4 bases and J by 5 bases, with 15 bases between the two germline ends. RNA transcripts were the template, and TCR beta CDR3 regions were amplified from them. After a first-round RT-PCR with HTBI primers, a second-round multiplex PCR was run. Each CDR3 protein gets one entry after TCRdb re-called the multiplex PCR reads with MiXCR. The sample comprises around 1,000,000 distinct CDR3 sequences, 36% of which are singletons, and over 8.5% rests with the top ten.

The sequenced sample was peripheral blood or thyroid tissue (not recorded which). The source of this sequence is an adult man with Graves' hyperthyroidism. The chain couples TRBV5-1 to TRBJ1-2; a possible D gene is TRBD1 (5 bases). DNA of the CDR3: TGCGCCAGCAGCCAGGGTCCGACTGGGTATGGCTACACCTTC. This sequence encodes CASSQGPTGYGYTF.